The next 8 T cell receptor beta chains were all read from a single sample in a study of T cell responses to AZD1222 COVID-19 vaccine. Assay: immunoSEQ multiplex PCR; the TCRdb copy retains only in-frame clones and omits some. Of tens of thousands of clones listed, roughly nine tenths are singletons. The sample here was peripheral blood, taken 28 days after the second AZD1222 dose. All receptors come from an adult who received the AZD1222 COVID-19 vaccine.

V usage is TRBV5-6 and J usage is TRBJ1-1, with D hard to call. CDR1 SGHDT and CDR2 YYEEEE come from the germline V gene. The CDR3 totals 14 residues. V lost 0 bases to trimming and J lost 1 base, with 7 bases between them. The CDR3 spells CASSLEGRNTEAFF. The CDR3 DNA is TGTGCCAGCAGCTTGGAGGGCAGGAACACTGAAGCTTTCTTT.

The rearrangement joins TRBV19 to TRBJ2-3; the match to TRBD2 covers 8 bases. The CDR3 consists of 16 residues. J gave up 4 bases and V 3 bases, and 9 bases lay outside the gene matches. Germline CDR1 reads LNHDA; CDR2 reads SQIVND (reference sequence). CDR3: CASSITSGRAADTQYF. Written as DNA, the CDR3 is TGTGCCAGTAGTATTACAAGCGGGAGAGCGGCAGATACGCAGTATTTT.

CDR3: CASSQVGTHDHGYTF. CDR3 bases: TGCGCCAGCAGCCAAGTAGGCACCCACGACCATGGCTACACCTTC. The chain has TRBV4-1 and TRBJ1-2; no clear D. Per germline, CDR1 MGHRA and CDR2 YSYEKL. Trimming took 1 base from V and 6 from J, leaving 15 bases between them. CDR3 length: 15 residues.

The gene calls are TRBV4-2 and TRBJ2-7; 10 nucleotides agree with TRBD1. The CDR3 is 18 amino acids. Germline loops: CDR1 LGHNA, CDR2 YNFKEQ. Trimming at V came to 1 base and at J to 3 bases, leaving 12 bases not matched to a gene. The CDR3 sequence: CASSQGDRGPKTNYEQYF. The DNA of the CDR3 is TGTGCCAGCAGCCAAGGGGACAGGGGACCCAAGACCAACTACGAGCAGTACTTC.

The chain couples TRBV4-1 to TRBJ2-5; unclear D gene. The length of the CDR3 is 11 residues. V shed 6 bases and J shed 4 bases, with 6 bases lying between them. Germline values: CDR1 MGHRA, CDR2 YSYEKL. In DNA, the CDR3 is TGCGCCAGCAGTCTGGGAGAGACCCAGTACTTC. Encoded protein: CASSLGETQYF.

This clone was seen a few times. This chain links TRBV5-4 with TRBJ2-3; a possible D gene is TRBD2 (5 bases). The V gene's germline CDR1 is SGHNT and CDR2 YYREEE (reference sequence). There are 15 residues in the CDR3. V was shortened by 3 bases and J by 4 bases, with 15 bases between the two germline ends. CDR3 sequence reads: CASSSPGERADTQYF. CDR3 sequence (DNA): TGTGCCAGCAGCTCGCCCGGGGAGAGGGCAGATACGCAGTATTTT.

The chain employs TRBV18 and TRBJ1-3; 12 bases map to TRBD1. Germline V gene lookup returns CDR1 KGHSH and CDR2 LQKENI. Losses at the gene ends were 3 bases for V and 3 bases for J; bases not matched to a gene: 9. This CDR3 has 18 amino acids. CDR3 in DNA: TGTGCCAGCTCACCCCTTGGGACAGGGGGCGTATTTGGAAACACCATATATTTT. Translation: CASSPLGTGGVFGNTIYF.

The V call is TRBV6-5, the J call TRBJ2-7; 7 nucleotides line up with TRBD1. The CDR3 length is 14 residues. After removal of 7 bases from V and 2 bases from J, the junction contained 8 bases not matched to a gene. Germline V lookup: CDR1 MNHEY, CDR2 SVGAGI. This chain's CDR3 is CASTPQGGPYEQYF. The CDR3 nucleotides read TGTGCCAGCACCCCTCAAGGGGGCCCCTACGAGCAGTACTTC.